One sample yielded the 22 T cell receptor beta chains listed below, sequenced in a study of response to subunit inactivated influenza vaccine. TCRdb re-called the RT-PCR reads through MiXCR, storing one row per CDR3 protein. The table lists some 640,000 distinct CDR3 sequences, around 13% of them singletons. The sample in question was PBMCs from blood, obtained around 15 days before vaccination. All receptors come from a man aged 45-65 years who received an inactivated influenza vaccine.

This clonotype has a count of ten or more. This sequence joins TRBV10-3 and TRBJ1-2; 9 bases match TRBD1. Unmatched junction bases numbered 4, after V lost 4 bases and J lost 4 bases. CDR3 size: 14 residues. CDR1 and CDR2 from the germline V gene are ENHRY and SYGVKD. The DNA of the CDR3 is TGTGCCATCAGTGCTGGACAGGGGCTCTATGGCTACACCTTC. Protein product: CAISAGQGLYGYTF.

The rearrangement joins TRBV5-6 to TRBJ1-2; D possibly corresponds to TRBD1 (6 bases). Germline V gene lookup returns CDR1 SGHDT and CDR2 YYEEEE. The CDR3 loop spans 14 amino acids. Trimming shortened V by 2 bases and J by 1 base, and 9 bases separated the two germline ends. The CDR3 DNA reads as TGTGCCAGCAGCTTTCAGGGGCGTAACTATGGCTACACCTTC. This sequence encodes CASSFQGRNYGYTF.

This clonotype was seen a handful of times. The V gene is TRBV2, the J gene TRBJ1-5; D not resolved. The CDR3 is 14 amino acids. The ends were cut back, 6 bases at V and 3 bases at J, with 12 bases in the middle. Germline lookup yields CDR1 SNHLY and CDR2 FYNNEI. CDR3 DNA: TGTGCCAGCAGGGCGACAAAGCTCAATCAGCCCCAGCATTTT. This codes for CASRATKLNQPQHF.

This clonotype showed up just a few times. In DNA form, the CDR3 reads TGCGCCAGCAGCCCTGAAACCCGGGCCGGGGAGCTGTTTTTT. Translation gives CASSPETRAGELFF. The chain combines TRBV4-3 with TRBJ2-2; D call uncertain. Germline CDR1 reads LGHNA; CDR2 reads YSLEER. The CDR3 has 14 residues. V shed 4 bases and J shed 6 bases, with 12 bases lying between them.

This chain uses TRBV4-3 with TRBJ1-1; D might be TRBD1 (5 bases). In germline, CDR1 is LGHNA, CDR2 YSLEER. V lost 0 bases to trimming and J lost 4 bases, with 15 bases between them. This CDR3 is built from 16 residues. The chain's CDR3 is CASSQDVGRQGTEAFF. The CDR3 nucleotides are TGCGCCAGCAGCCAAGATGTGGGGCGCCAGGGCACTGAAGCTTTCTTT.

This chain joins TRBV13 and TRBJ2-7, with TRBD1 matching over 7 bases. The CDR3 extends over 15 amino acids. Germline V gives CDR1 PRHDT, CDR2 FYEKMQ (reference sequence). Losses at the gene ends were 0 bases for V and 1 base for J; bases not matched to a gene: 3. CDR3 coding DNA: TGTGCCAGCAGCTTAGGGCCCAGGGGGTCCTACGAGCAGTACTTC. This translates into CASSLGPRGSYEQYF.

This clonotype appeared a few times. The rearrangement links TRBV6-2 or TRBV6-3 to TRBJ2-2; TRBD2 agrees at 9 bases. The germline V gene has CDR1 MNHEY and CDR2 SVGEGT. The CDR3 consists of 14 residues. The V gene end was trimmed by 5 bases and the J gene end by 3 bases; junction bases not matched to a gene: 1. This chain's CDR3 is CASSRLADTGELFF. CDR3 nucleotide sequence: TGTGCCAGCAGTCGACTAGCGGACACCGGGGAGCTGTTTTTT.

This clonotype showed up many times. CDR3 sequence (DNA): TGTGCCACCAGCAAACGACAGGGATCCTACAATGAGCAGTTCTTC. This translates into CATSKRQGSYNEQFF. This chain uses TRBV15 with TRBJ2-1; 7 positions match TRBD1. V shed 4 bases, J shed 1 base, and the junction held 4 bases outside the gene matches. This CDR3 has 15 residues. In germline, CDR1 is LNHNV, CDR2 YYDKDF (reference sequence). Full variable domain (missing parts from reference TRBV15 and TRBJ2-1): DAMVIQNPRYQVTQFGKPVTLSCSQTLNHNVMYWYQQKSSQAPKLLFHYYDKDFNNEADTPDNFQSRRPNTSFCFLDIRSPGLGDTAMYLCATSKRQGSYNEQFFGPGTRLTVL.

This clonotype was observed a few times. Written as DNA, the CDR3 is TGTGCCGGCCGACTAGCGGGGGACTCCTACAATGAGCAGTTCTTC. Translating gives CAGRLAGDSYNEQFF. The genes are TRBV2 and TRBJ2-1, with 12 bases aligning to TRBD2. Germline V gene sequence: CDR1 SNHLY, CDR2 FYNNEI. J was trimmed by 0 bases and V by 11 bases; bases with no gene match: 5. The CDR3 runs to 15 residues.

The rearrangement links TRBV28 to TRBJ2-2, with 8 bases identical to TRBD2. The trim removed 4 bases at V and 7 bases at J, leaving 8 bases unmatched. This CDR3 is 15 amino acids long. CDR1 and CDR2 from the germline V gene are MDHEN and SYDVKM. DNA of the CDR3: TGTGCCAGCAGTTCACTTACGGGAGGGGTCGGGGAGCTGTTTTTT. Protein product: CASSSLTGGVGELFF.

This clonotype was picked up many times. The chain couples TRBV29-1 to TRBJ2-1; no clear D gene. CDR1 and CDR2 (germline): SQVTM, ANQGSEA. The CDR3 runs 15 residues. Trimming left V 0 bases short and J 3 bases short, with 12 bases between. DNA for the CDR3: TGCAGCGTTGAAGATGATGGACGGTTCTACAATGAGCAGTTCTTC. It is translated as CSVEDDGRFYNEQFF.

Many counts were recorded for this clonotype. The rearrangement uses TRBV4-1 and TRBJ2-2; unclear D gene. There are 15 residues in the CDR3. The V gene lost 7 bases and the J gene lost 0 bases, with 12 bases spanning the gap. Germline CDR1 and CDR2: MGHRA and YSYEKL. CDR3 loop: CASTRIGPNTGELFF. In DNA, the CDR3 is TGCGCCAGCACCCGAATCGGCCCGAACACCGGGGAGCTGTTTTTT.

The V call is TRBV25-1, the J call TRBJ1-2; 8 bases align to TRBD1. The junction had 5 bases not matched to a gene; V was cut back by 5 bases and J by 6 bases. Looked up from germline, CDR1 is MGHDK and CDR2 is SYGVNS. This CDR3 has 13 amino acids. The CDR3 protein is CASSRRQGHGYTF. Written as DNA, the CDR3 is TGTGCCAGCAGTCGGCGACAGGGGCATGGCTACACCTTC.

The chain couples TRBV7-8 to TRBJ2-7; 8 bases are a match to TRBD1. Germline lookup yields CDR1 SGHVS and CDR2 FQNEAQ. V dropped 5 bases and J dropped 3; count of bases not matched to a gene: 9. The CDR3 is 15 amino acids. DNA of the CDR3: TGTGCCAGCAGCCCTCGGACAGGGCCCTTCTACGAGCAGTACTTC. This codes for CASSPRTGPFYEQYF.

This clonotype was seen at least ten times. Written as DNA, the CDR3 is TGTGCCATCAGTGAGTCGATTGTTAATGAGCAGTTCTTC. Translation gives CAISESIVNEQFF. The rearrangement uses TRBV10-3 and TRBJ2-1; D ambiguous. Trimming left V 0 bases short and J 7 bases short, with 7 bases between. This CDR3 has 13 residues. Germline V gene sequence: CDR1 ENHRY, CDR2 SYGVKD.

This clonotype was observed a handful of times. The rearrangement joins TRBV6-1 to TRBJ1-5; D possibly corresponds to TRBD1 (5 bases). V dropped 2 bases and J dropped 5 bases, with 13 bases sitting between them. Germline V gene data show CDR1 as MNHNS and CDR2 as SASEGT. The CDR3 has 15 amino acids. The CDR3 DNA sequence: TGTGCCAGCAGTGAAACAGGAGTTTGGCATCAGCCCCAGCATTTT. This encodes CASSETGVWHQPQHF.

The CDR3: CASSQDTGAGTQYF. The CDR3 DNA is TGCGCCAGCAGCCAAGATACCGGGGCGGGGACCCAGTACTTC. This sequence joins TRBV4-3 and TRBJ2-5; D possibly uses TRBD1 or TRBD2 (5 bases each). This CDR3 spans 14 amino acids. Germline V gives CDR1 LGHNA, CDR2 YSLEER. Deletions cut 0 bases from V and 7 bases from J, with 12 bases between.

This clonotype was recorded a few times. This chain joins TRBV4-3 and TRBJ2-1, with 10 nucleotides matching TRBD2. The V segment lost 0 bases and the J segment 6 bases; nucleotides outside the gene matches: 8. Germline values: CDR1 LGHNA, CDR2 YSLEER. The CDR3 has 17 amino acids. The CDR3 sequence is CASSQDHLAGVGNEQFF. CDR3 nucleotide sequence: TGCGCCAGCAGCCAAGACCATCTAGCGGGAGTGGGCAATGAGCAGTTCTTC.

This chain links TRBV20-1 with TRBJ2-7; a possible D gene is TRBD2 (6 bases). The CDR3 has 15 amino acids. Between the trimmed V and J ends, which lost 4 bases and 0 bases, there was a span of 16 bases. The germline gives CDR1 DFQATT, CDR2 SNEGSKA (reference sequence). The CDR3 region is CSAKRSGGNSYEQYF. DNA of the CDR3: TGCAGTGCTAAGAGGTCAGGCGGGAACTCCTACGAGCAGTACTTC.

This clonotype was seen only a few times. The V call is TRBV12-3 or TRBV12-4, the J call TRBJ2-1, with 11 positions matching TRBD2. The CDR3 runs to 18 residues. J lost 2 bases, V lost 4 bases, and 10 bases had no gene match. The CDR3 DNA reads as TGTGCCAGCAGTTCCGGGACTAGCGGCCACCTTACCTACAATGAGCAGTTCTTC. Translated: CASSSGTSGHLTYNEQFF.

The chain uses TRBV19 and TRBJ2-7; D may correspond to TRBD1 or TRBD2 (6 bases each). V was cut by 6 bases and J by 2 bases, with 20 bases left in between. The CDR3 covers 16 residues. Germline loops: CDR1 LNHDA, CDR2 SQIVND (reference sequence). CDR3 sequence: CASSGPGAGFTYEQYF. CDR3 sequence (DNA): TGTGCCAGTAGCGGCCCGGGGGCAGGGTTTACCTACGAGCAGTACTTC.

J is TRBJ1-2 and V is TRBV20-1; D gene unclear. The CDR3 is 15 residues long. The ends were cut back, 0 bases at V and 8 bases at J, with 19 bases in the middle. Germline CDR1 and CDR2: DFQATT and SNEGSKA (reference sequence). This CDR3 is CSARDLSGPLYGYTF. The CDR3 DNA is TGCAGTGCTAGAGATCTCTCAGGCCCTTTGTACGGCTACACCTTC.